This T cell receptor beta chain comes out of a study of cytomegalovirus exposure and HLA in healthy donors. Study information: The approximately 120 validation repertoires used the same platform as the 550 to 750 first-cohort repertoires, a later analysis reported. General observations from the study: In a later analysis, first-cohort TCR clusters were found to tend to co-occur in the 120 or so validation repertoires. Among TCR sequences, most were rare, though some public TCRs appeared in many donors. According to the study, some 160 TCR beta chains were cytomegalovirus-associated.

This table comes from immunoSEQ multiplex PCR, and its TCRdb copy is limited to in-frame clones, with some not included. The sample carries more than 50,000 clones, around 94% recorded once. With regard to this clone: Its specificity is not known.

The sequenced sample was PBMCs. This TCR derives from a man younger than 30 in good health and CMV-seronegative.

CDR3: CASGLYGTEAFF. CDR3 bases: TGTGCTAGTGGCCTATATGGCACTGAAGCTTTCTTT. The chain joins TRBV12-5 to TRBJ1-1, with D unresolved. The CDR3 has 12 amino acids. V lost 6 bases to trimming and J lost 4 bases, with 9 bases between them. The germline CDR1 and CDR2 sequences are LGHNT and FRNRAP.